This passage covers 27 T cell receptor beta chains from one sample sequenced in a study of cytomegalovirus exposure and HLA in healthy donors. Clones were sequenced by immunoSEQ multiplex PCR, and TCRdb holds only the in-frame ones, with some missing. In the table there are about 160,000 clones, over 85% of which are singletons. The sequenced sample consisted of PBMCs. Receptors originate from a man aged 18 to 29 in good health and CMV-seropositive.

This clone has only a few counts. The rearrangement uses TRBV18 and TRBJ1-4; D is uncertain. Trimming cost V 4 bases and J 6 bases, with 6 bases left between them. The CDR3 contains 12 residues. Germline CDR1 reads KGHSH; CDR2 reads LQKENI. DNA for the CDR3: TGTGCCAGCTCACAAACAGATGAAAAACTGTTTTTT. Amino acid sequence: CASSQTDEKLFF.

The V and J genes are TRBV27 and TRBJ2-3, with TRBD2 matching 13 bases. This CDR3 contains 17 residues. Germline assignment: CDR1 MNHEY and CDR2 SMNVEV (reference sequence). J lost 6 bases, V lost 5 bases, and 11 bases had no gene match. DNA of the CDR3: TGTGCCAGCAGTACCTCGACTAGCGGGAGGCCATGGGATACGCAGTATTTT. Amino acids: CASSTSTSGRPWDTQYF.

The chain combines TRBV29-1 with TRBJ2-7; 7 bases agree with TRBD2. After removal of 3 bases from V and 5 bases from J, the junction contained 7 bases not matched to a gene. The germline CDR1 and CDR2 sequences are SQVTM and ANQGSEA. The CDR3 spans 13 residues. The CDR3 spells CSVESGLADEQYF. As DNA, the CDR3 is TGCAGCGTTGAGTCTGGGCTAGCGGACGAGCAGTACTTC.

The rearrangement joins TRBV19 to TRBJ1-5, with D hard to call. Germline V gene data show CDR1 as LNHDA and CDR2 as SQIVND (reference sequence). CDR3 size: 18 residues. Trimming stripped 2 bases from V and 1 base from J, with 18 bases between. The CDR3 is CASSINRHRGGSNQPQHF. The CDR3 bases are TGTGCCAGTAGTATAAACAGACATCGAGGAGGGAGCAATCAGCCCCAGCATTTT.

The V and J genes are TRBV6-5 and TRBJ2-3; 7 bases are a match to TRBD2. The junction had 9 bases not matched to a gene; V was cut back by 4 bases and J by 8 bases. The CDR3 covers 14 residues. Germline-derived CDR1 and CDR2 are MNHEY and SVGAGI. CDR3 nucleotide sequence: TGTGCCAGCAGTTTACGGACTAGTTCCGCTACGCAGTATTTT. It yields the protein CASSLRTSSATQYF.

This CDR3 reads CASSLGPGYQETQYF. The CDR3 bases are TGTGCCAGCAGCTTAGGTCCAGGGTACCAAGAGACCCAGTACTTC. The J gene is TRBJ2-5, the V gene TRBV7-6; possible D gene TRBD1, 5 bases. V was cut by 1 base and J by 0 bases, with 9 bases left in between. Germline V gene sequence: CDR1 SGHVS, CDR2 FNYEAQ. CDR3 length: 15 amino acids.

J is TRBJ2-1 and V is TRBV2; D call uncertain. This CDR3 has 12 residues. With 6 bases removed from V and 6 bases from J, the gap between germline ends came to 9 bases. Looked up from germline, CDR1 is SNHLY and CDR2 is FYNNEI. The CDR3 bases are TGTGCCAGCAGGCGGCCTCCCAATGAGCAGTTCTTC. This sequence encodes CASRRPPNEQFF.

The chain carries TRBV5-4 and TRBJ2-7; no reliable D call. Trimming left V 4 bases short and J 6 bases short, with 17 bases between. From germline, CDR1 is SGHNT and CDR2 YYREEE (reference sequence). This CDR3 region has 14 residues. CDR3 sequence reads: CASSVGGLVFEQYF. Here the CDR3 DNA reads TGTGCCAGCAGCGTTGGCGGTCTAGTGTTCGAGCAGTACTTC.

This clone was detected only once. The V and J genes are TRBV19 and TRBJ1-5; D is perhaps TRBD1 (6 bases). There are 14 residues in the CDR3. Trimming took 1 base from V and 6 from J, leaving 10 bases between them. Germline CDR1 is LNHDA and CDR2 is SQIVND (reference sequence). DNA for the CDR3: TGTGCCAGTAGTATAGGGTTAGGGGGTCAGCCCCAGCATTTT. Its protein product is CASSIGLGGQPQHF.

DNA of the CDR3: TGTGCCAGCAGCTTAGGTCCCGGGAACTATGGCTACACCTTC. This translates into CASSLGPGNYGYTF. This chain links TRBV7-9 with TRBJ1-2; D remains ambiguous. Germline CDR1 and CDR2: SEHNR and FQNEAQ (reference sequence). Trimming took off 1 base at V and 2 bases at J, with 8 bases between the two ends. The CDR3 spans 14 residues.

This chain links TRBV18 with TRBJ2-5; 8 nucleotides match TRBD1. The J segment lost 5 bases and the V segment lost 3 bases, leaving 2 bases of the junction unmatched. The CDR3 length is 13 residues. CDR1 is KGHSH and CDR2 is LQKENI in the germline V gene. CDR3 sequence: CASSPQGAETQYF. CDR3 sequence (DNA): TGTGCCAGCTCACCCCAGGGGGCCGAGACCCAGTACTTC.

This clone was recorded only once. The chain couples TRBV25-1 to TRBJ2-5, with D possibly TRBD1 on 6 matching bases. V lost 4 bases and J 0 bases, leaving 12 bases between the germline ends. Looked up from germline, CDR1 is MGHDK and CDR2 is SYGVNS. This CDR3 comprises 15 residues. CDR3 residues: CASSALQGNQETQYF. The CDR3 DNA sequence: TGTGCCAGCAGTGCCCTACAGGGAAACCAAGAGACCCAGTACTTC.

The V and J genes are TRBV27 and TRBJ2-7; TRBD1 matches at 11 bases. Germline V CDR1 and CDR2: MNHEY, SMNVEV (reference sequence). V shed 6 bases, J shed 4 bases, and the junction held 8 bases outside the gene matches. This CDR3 contains 15 residues. CDR3 protein: CASSRTGGVWYEQYF. The CDR3, as DNA: TGTGCCAGCAGCCGGACAGGGGGCGTTTGGTACGAGCAGTACTTC.

This chain uses TRBV5-6 with TRBJ1-2, with 8 bases matching TRBD1. CDR1 and CDR2 (germline): SGHDT, YYEEEE. V gave up 5 bases and J gave up 6 bases; unmatched junction bases: 6. This CDR3 has 13 residues. DNA of the CDR3: TGTGCCAGCAGTGATACAGGGGGAAATGGCTACACCTTC. It encodes CASSDTGGNGYTF.

The rearrangement joins TRBV7-8 to TRBJ1-4; 8 bases align to TRBD1. CDR3 length: 14 amino acids. Trimming cost V 5 bases and J 3 bases; bases outside gene matches: 2. Germline V gene data show CDR1 as SGHVS and CDR2 as FQNEAQ. The CDR3 reads CASSGDRSNEKLFF. As DNA, the CDR3 is TGTGCCAGCAGCGGGGACAGGTCTAATGAAAAACTGTTTTTT. The full variable domain, completed using reference TRBV7-8 and TRBJ1-4, is GAGVSQSPRYKVAKRGQDVALRCDPISGHVSLFWYQQALGQGPEFLTYFQNEAQLDKSGLPSDRFFAERPEGSVSTLKIQRTQQEDSAVYLCASSGDRSNEKLFFGSGTQLSVL.

The rearrangement links TRBV28 to TRBJ1-3; D gene ambiguous. The V gene lost 2 bases and the J gene lost 7 bases, with 15 bases spanning the gap. Germline V gives CDR1 MDHEN, CDR2 SYDVKM. The CDR3 contains 15 residues. The CDR3 DNA reads TGTGCCAGCAGTTTAGAGGTGGTACTTAGTAACACCATATATTTT. Translation: CASSLEVVLSNTIYF.

V is TRBV4-2 and J is TRBJ2-3, with 9 positions matching TRBD1. The CDR3 loop spans 15 amino acids. The ends lost 0 bases at V and 3 bases at J; junction bases unmatched: 1. Germline values: CDR1 LGHNA, CDR2 YNFKEQ. The DNA of the CDR3 is TGTGCCAGCAGCCAAGATGGGACAGGGACAGATACGCAGTATTTT. Translation: CASSQDGTGTDTQYF.

V usage is TRBV2 and J usage is TRBJ1-1; tentative D call: TRBD1 (5 bases). The CDR3 covers 13 residues. With 4 bases removed from V and 2 bases from J, the gap between germline ends came to 8 bases. Germline V gives CDR1 SNHLY, CDR2 FYNNEI. The CDR3 is CASSGQFNTEAFF. The CDR3 nucleotides are TGTGCCAGCAGTGGACAGTTTAACACTGAAGCTTTCTTT.

The chain links TRBV5-1 to TRBJ2-1; no clear D gene. Germline lookup yields CDR1 SGHRS and CDR2 YFSETQ. CDR3 length: 15 residues. Trimming pared 6 bases from V and 6 bases from J, leaving 19 bases between. The CDR3 nucleotides read TGCGCCAGCACCCTGCTGAGTAGTCAAAGCAATGAGCAGTTCTTC. Residues: CASTLLSSQSNEQFF. Variable domain in full (rest from reference TRBV5-1 and TRBJ2-1): KAGVTQTPRYLIKTRGQQVTLSCSPISGHRSVSWYQQTPGQGLQFLFEYFSETQRNKGNFPGRFSGRQFSNSRSEMNVSTLELGDSALYLCASTLLSSQSNEQFFGPGTRLTVL.

A single count supports this clone. The chain carries TRBV7-3 and TRBJ2-1, with 9 bases lining up with TRBD1. This CDR3 comprises 15 residues. The V gene end was trimmed by 2 bases and the J gene end by 6 bases; junction bases not matched to a gene: 5. Per germline, CDR1 SGHTA and CDR2 FQGTGA. The CDR3 DNA is TGTGCCAGCAGCTTAGGGGGGACAGGGTCCAATGAGCAGTTCTTC. It codes for CASSLGGTGSNEQFF.

The V call is TRBV5-1, the J call TRBJ2-3; TRBD2 matches at 7 bases. V shed 2 bases, J shed 6 bases, and the junction held 6 bases outside the gene matches. CDR1 is SGHRS and CDR2 is YFSETQ in the germline V gene. The CDR3 has 14 residues. The CDR3 DNA reads as TGCGCCAGCAGCTTAGCGGGACCTGGGGATACGCAGTATTTT. Its translation is CASSLAGPGDTQYF.

This clone was seen a handful of times. This sequence joins TRBV4-1 and TRBJ2-3; TRBD2 matches at 7 bases. V shed 7 bases and J 2 bases; nucleotides not matched to a gene: 12. Germline values: CDR1 MGHRA, CDR2 YSYEKL. CDR3 length equals 16 residues. The CDR3 reads CASTLSLAAVTDTQYF. For the CDR3, the DNA is TGCGCCAGCACCCTTTCCCTAGCGGCTGTCACAGATACGCAGTATTTT.

The chain uses TRBV28 and TRBJ1-4; a possible D gene is TRBD1 (6 bases). Trimming shortened V by 1 base and J by 11 bases, and 8 bases separated the two germline ends. The CDR3 covers 12 residues. In germline, CDR1 is MDHEN, CDR2 SYDVKM. CDR3: CASSLLRGKLFF. CDR3 coding DNA: TGTGCCAGCAGTTTATTGAGGGGGAAACTGTTTTTT.

J is TRBJ2-5 and V is TRBV19; 10 nucleotides agree with TRBD2. Germline lookup yields CDR1 LNHDA and CDR2 SQIVND (reference sequence). V lost 6 bases, J lost 5 bases, and 12 bases stayed unmatched. The length of the CDR3 is 16 residues. This chain's CDR3 is CASRGVSGRAEETQYF. DNA of the CDR3: TGTGCCAGTAGGGGGGTGAGCGGGAGGGCCGAGGAGACCCAGTACTTC.

This clone occurred a few times. The gene calls are TRBV28 and TRBJ2-7, with D perhaps matching TRBD1 (6 bases). V was pared by 6 bases and J by 3 bases, with 12 bases between. Germline V lookup: CDR1 MDHEN, CDR2 SYDVKM. The CDR3 has 13 residues. The DNA of the CDR3 is TGTGCCAGCAGCCCCCCGGGACACTACGAGCAGTACTTC. This sequence encodes CASSPPGHYEQYF.

The chain links TRBV5-1 to TRBJ2-2, with D possibly TRBD1 on 7 matching bases. CDR3 size: 16 residues. V was cut by 2 bases and J by 2 bases, with 13 bases left in between. Germline CDR1 and CDR2: SGHRS and YFSETQ. The CDR3 reads CASSLPRGDNTGELFF. In nucleotides, the CDR3 is TGCGCCAGCAGCTTACCCAGGGGGGATAACACCGGGGAGCTGTTTTTT.

J is TRBJ1-4 and V is TRBV18; D may be TRBD1 (5 bases). The germline V gene encodes CDR1 KGHSH and CDR2 LQKENI. V was trimmed by 4 bases and J by 0 bases, leaving 9 bases between them. The CDR3 totals 15 residues. CDR3 residues: CASSRSGATNEKLFF. As DNA, the CDR3 is TGTGCCAGCTCACGTTCGGGGGCAACTAATGAAAAACTGTTTTTT.